The 16 T cell receptor beta chains below all came from one sample that was sequenced in a study of patients and donors after allogeneic stem cell transplantation. MiXCR was run by TCRdb on the RT-PCR reads, yielding one entry per CDR3 protein. The table records approximately 200,000 distinct CDR3 sequences, 35% to 45% of them present only once. Source material: blood, either unsorted or a sorted T cell fraction (not recorded which). The receptors shown here come from a human donor who was either an allogeneic HSCT recipient or a stem cell or donor lymphocyte infusion donor (not recorded which). It is not recorded whose cells these are; they may come from a transplant donor.

V gene TRBV10-3 combines with J gene TRBJ1-2; tentative D call: TRBD1 (5 bases). The V and J ends lost 4 bases and 4 bases respectively, with 13 bases between them. Germline CDR1 is ENHRY and CDR2 is SYGVKD. The CDR3 has 14 amino acids. The CDR3 sequence: CAISGGREGYGYTF. DNA of the CDR3: TGTGCCATCAGTGGTGGCAGGGAGGGCTATGGCTACACCTTC.

The gene calls are TRBV29-1 and TRBJ2-7; D is unclear. The V end was cut by 4 bases, the J end by 5 bases, with 9 bases between. The germline V gene has CDR1 SQVTM and CDR2 ANQGSEA. The CDR3 has 11 residues. CDR3 DNA sequence: TGCAGCGTTGCCAGTACGAACGAGCAGTACTTC. The encoded protein is CSVASTNEQYF.

CDR3: CASSPRVQGAMNTEAFF. In nucleotides, the CDR3 is TGTGCCAGCAGTCCTAGGGTGCAGGGGGCCATGAACACTGAAGCTTTCTTT. The chain joins TRBV7-9 to TRBJ1-1; TRBD1 aligns across 8 bases. CDR3 length equals 17 residues. V lost 6 bases and J lost 0; bases outside the gene matches: 12. From germline, CDR1 is SEHNR and CDR2 FQNEAQ (reference sequence).

This clonotype was counted a few times. V and J are TRBV6-4 and TRBJ2-3, with TRBD1 matching 7 bases. The CDR3 spans 15 residues. Trimming removed 4 bases from V and 9 bases from J; junction bases left unmatched: 13. CDR1 and CDR2 (germline): MRHNA, SNTAGT. DNA for the CDR3: TGTGCCAGCAGTGCCTCCGGGACAGTCCCCGGAACGCAGTATTTT. Its protein product is CASSASGTVPGTQYF.

The chain employs TRBV10-3 and TRBJ2-3; possibly TRBD1 for D (5 bases). In germline, CDR1 is ENHRY, CDR2 SYGVKD. Trimming removed 4 bases from V and 1 base from J, with 9 bases in between. This CDR3 contains 14 residues. The CDR3 spells CAISGRGGTDTQYF. DNA for the CDR3: TGTGCCATCAGTGGAAGGGGCGGCACAGATACGCAGTATTTT.

In its sample, this clonotype was seen a few times. The conserved final phenylalanine or tryptophan is absent from the CDR3, which likely points to a read error. The DNA is left out, because the CDR3 cannot be placed on it with certainty; the CDR3 is given as TCRdb lists it. This chain connects TRBV18 to TRBJ1-2. The CDR3 region is 11 residues in length, termini included. CDR1 is KGHSH, CDR2 LQKENI, per germline. The chain's CDR3 is CASSQGASTRL.

A remark on this clonotype: The conserved closing phenylalanine or tryptophan is absent in this CDR3, likely reflecting a read error. This sequence joins TRBV3-1 and TRBJ1-1, with a possible D match to TRBD1 (5 bases). V lost 0 bases and J 7 bases, leaving 15 bases between the germline ends. The V gene's germline CDR1 is LGHDT and CDR2 YNNKEL (reference sequence). The CDR3 spans 15 residues. Here the CDR3 reads CASSQEVTGVFEAFL. DNA of the CDR3: TGTGCCAGCAGCCAAGAGGTGACGGGGGTATTTGAAGCTTTCTTG.

V is TRBV6-2 or TRBV6-3 and J is TRBJ2-7; maybe TRBD2 (5 bases). CDR1 and CDR2 (germline): MNHEY, SVGEGT. V lost 2 bases and J 7 bases, leaving 12 bases between the germline ends. The CDR3 sequence is 13 residues long. The CDR3 coding sequence is TGTGCCAGCAGTTACGAAGGAGGCTTGGAGCAGTACTTC. Amino acids: CASSYEGGLEQYF.

There are a few counts of this clonotype. As DNA, the CDR3 is TGTGCCAGCAGCCCAGGAAGTAATGAAAAACTGTTTTTT. Translated, it gives CASSPGSNEKLFF. V is TRBV9 and J is TRBJ1-4; unclear D gene. CDR3 length: 13 residues. Per the germline V gene, CDR1 is SGDLS and CDR2 is YYNGEE. Trimming took off 4 bases at V and 4 bases at J, with 8 bases between the two ends.

This clonotype was counted only a few times. The chain employs TRBV9 and TRBJ1-2, with D perhaps TRBD1 (6 bases). Germline V gene sequence: CDR1 SGDLS, CDR2 YYNGEE. V gave up 5 bases and J gave up 0 bases, with 11 bases separating them. The CDR3 sequence is 14 residues long. The CDR3 coding sequence is TGTGCCAGCAGTCAACAGGGTTCTAACTATGGCTACACCTTC. It yields the protein CASSQQGSNYGYTF.

This clonotype has just a few counts. The J gene is TRBJ2-1, the V gene TRBV10-3; D is uncertain. The CDR3 has 14 amino acids. V was cut by 10 bases and J by 4 bases, with 17 bases left in between. Germline V lookup: CDR1 ENHRY, CDR2 SYGVKD. As DNA, the CDR3 is TGTGCCACCCAACCTCAGATTGGTTACAATGAGCAGTTCTTC. This gives the protein CATQPQIGYNEQFF.

The chain has TRBV7-2 and TRBJ1-1, with a tentative D call TRBD1 (5 bases). Trimming took off 0 bases at V and 1 base at J, with 12 bases between the two ends. CDR3 length: 16 amino acids. Germline values: CDR1 SGHTA, CDR2 FQGNSA. CDR3 in amino acids: CASSLASGRGNTEAFF. CDR3 DNA: TGTGCCAGCAGCTTAGCTTCGGGTAGGGGGAACACTGAAGCTTTCTTT.

This clonotype was seen a handful of times. The chain couples TRBV5-1 to TRBJ2-1; unclear D gene. V was trimmed by 0 bases and J by 8 bases, leaving 15 bases between them. The CDR3 is 15 residues long. Germline V gives CDR1 SGHRS, CDR2 YFSETQ. The CDR3 DNA sequence: TGCGCCAGCAGCTTGGAAGACATAGTCCGCGATGAGCAGTTCTTC. Its translation is CASSLEDIVRDEQFF.

The gene calls are TRBV6-6 and TRBJ2-5; D unclear. The CDR3 is made up of 14 amino acids. Germline V gene sequence: CDR1 MNHNY, CDR2 SVGAGI (reference sequence). Trimming pared 0 bases from V and 1 base from J, leaving 6 bases between. CDR3: CASSYSRAQETQYF. The CDR3 DNA sequence: TGTGCCAGCAGTTACTCCCGGGCCCAAGAGACCCAGTACTTC.

The chain recombines TRBV29-1 with TRBJ1-1; D perhaps matches TRBD1 (5 bases). The CDR3 covers 13 residues. Germline values: CDR1 SQVTM, CDR2 ANQGSEA. Trimming removed 2 bases at V and 1 base at J, with 8 bases between. The chain's CDR3 is CSVERQPNTEAFF. The CDR3 nucleotides read TGCAGCGTTGAAAGACAGCCGAACACTGAAGCTTTCTTT.

This clonotype has more than one count but fewer than ten. The rearrangement links TRBV15 to TRBJ1-6, with D uncertain. The CDR3 extends over 14 amino acids. Trimming removed 1 base at V and 15 bases at J, with 16 bases between. The germline V gene encodes CDR1 LNHNV and CDR2 YYDKDF (reference sequence). The CDR3 nucleotides read TGTGCCACCAGCAGAGTTTCTCCGGGAGGACGCCTCCACTTT. Amino acids: CATSRVSPGGRLHF. The variable domain in full, with the rest retrieved from reference TRBV15 and TRBJ1-6, is DAMVIQNPRYQVTQFGKPVTLSCSQTLNHNVMYWYQQKSSQAPKLLFHYYDKDFNNEADTPDNFQSRRPNTSFCFLDIRSPGLGDTAMYLCATSRVSPGGRLHFGNGTRLTVT.